This T cell receptor beta chain originates from a study of blood T cell repertoires in COVID-19. This clone appeared once. Produced via immunoSEQ multiplex PCR; TCRdb's table is partial and in-frame only. The data show some 350,000 clones, more than 75% seen once. The CDR3 loop spans 15 amino acids. Study members were between roughly 18 and 100 years old and lived in 24 US regions. Participants were placed into cohorts based on the clinical history they reported. This chain uses TRBV7-5 with TRBJ2-3; the table's D call of TRBD2 was not tested on the DNA. TRBV7-5 has pseudogene status. Sequencing was performed on PBMCs or T cells enriched from blood (not recorded which). The clonotype was recovered from a woman aged 30 to 39 who had recovered from COVID-19. CDR3 nucleotide sequence: TGTGCCAGAAGACCCGAGCGGGGGAACACAGATACGCAGTATTTT. Its translation: CARRPERGNTDTQYF.